Sequencing of this T cell receptor beta chain was carried out in a study of blood T cell repertoires in COVID-19. Study details: Samples came from the United States, Italy and Spain, spanning acute and convalescent COVID-19.

In the original analysis: The assay estimated nucleated cells by amplifying reference gene primers. Only in-frame clones appear in the TCRdb table, and some are missing; sequencing was by immunoSEQ multiplex PCR. V and J calls and clone size follow that table, whereas D and trimming were derived from the DNA. The table lists under 200,000 clones, approximately 86% of them singletons. The CDR3 covers 14 residues. Germline CDR1 is SGDLS and CDR2 is YYNGEE. Trimming removed 6 bases from V and 1 base from J; junction bases left unmatched: 5. The sample was peripheral blood. The sequence was obtained from a man over 45 with active or convalescent COVID-19. The chain has TRBV9 and TRBJ2-5; 8 nucleotides align to TRBD2. CDR3 in DNA: TGTGCCAGCAATTCGCGGGGGGCCCAAGAGACCCAGTACTTC. This gives the protein CASNSRGAQETQYF.